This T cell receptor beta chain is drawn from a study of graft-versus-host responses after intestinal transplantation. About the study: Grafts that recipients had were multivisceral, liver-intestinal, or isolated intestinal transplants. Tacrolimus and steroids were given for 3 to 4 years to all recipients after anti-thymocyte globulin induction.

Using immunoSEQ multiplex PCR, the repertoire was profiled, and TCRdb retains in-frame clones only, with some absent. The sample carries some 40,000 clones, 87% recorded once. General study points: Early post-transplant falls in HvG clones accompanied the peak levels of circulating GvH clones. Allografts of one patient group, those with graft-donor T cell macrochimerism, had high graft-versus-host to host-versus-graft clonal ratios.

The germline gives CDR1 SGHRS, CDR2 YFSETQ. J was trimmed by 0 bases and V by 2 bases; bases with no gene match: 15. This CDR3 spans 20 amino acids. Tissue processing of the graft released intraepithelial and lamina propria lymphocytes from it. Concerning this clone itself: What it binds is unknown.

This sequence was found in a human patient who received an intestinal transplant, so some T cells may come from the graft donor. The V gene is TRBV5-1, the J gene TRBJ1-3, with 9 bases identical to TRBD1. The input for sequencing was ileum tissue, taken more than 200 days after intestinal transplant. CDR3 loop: CASSFQPTSGTGSSGNTIYF. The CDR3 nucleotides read TGCGCCAGCAGCTTTCAACCGACATCCGGGACAGGGAGCTCTGGAAACACCATATATTTT.